These 25 T cell receptor beta chains originate from one sample sequenced in a study of T-cell memory formation after mild COVID-19. TCRdb used MiXCR to reprocess the 5' RACE reads, holding one entry per CDR3 protein. The sample carries around 390,000 distinct CDR3 sequences, approximately 15% recorded once. The sample consisted of PBMCs or a T cell subset sorted from them (not recorded which). These receptors came from a man between 18 and 29 years old who had mild COVID-19 (a few samples of this study predate the infection). Cell type and time point are not known.

This clonotype was seen ten or more times. The rearrangement links TRBV7-2 to TRBJ2-2, with D possibly matching TRBD2 (6 bases). Germline V CDR1 and CDR2: SGHTA, FQGNSA. V lost 1 base and J 6 bases, leaving 15 bases between the germline ends. The CDR3 has 16 residues. The CDR3 loop reads CASSLVAGLGPGELFF. The CDR3 region has the DNA TGTGCCAGCAGCTTAGTCGCGGGGTTGGGTCCCGGGGAGCTGTTTTTT.

V and J are TRBV5-1 and TRBJ1-1, with a tentative D call TRBD1 (6 bases). Germline V gene data show CDR1 as SGHRS and CDR2 as YFSETQ. V was clipped by 2 bases and J by 5 bases, with 16 bases between them. The CDR3 extends over 15 amino acids. The CDR3 DNA is TGCGCCAGCAGCTTCGGCGGGGGGCGTGAAACTGAAGCTTTCTTT. This codes for CASSFGGGRETEAFF.

In its sample, this clonotype was seen a few times. The chain carries TRBV5-1 and TRBJ1-2; maybe TRBD1 (5 bases). Trimming left V 2 bases short and J 5 bases short, with 13 bases between. The CDR3 runs 14 residues. CDR1 is SGHRS, CDR2 YFSETQ, per germline. CDR3 residues: CASSFDSLYYGYTF. The CDR3 DNA reads TGCGCCAGCAGCTTCGACAGTCTGTATTATGGCTACACCTTC.

This clonotype was seen more than once but under ten times. CDR3 in amino acids: CASSPGTSPDTGELFF. The CDR3 DNA reads as TGTGCCAGCAGCCCTGGGACCTCTCCCGACACCGGGGAGCTGTTTTTT. This chain uses TRBV7-2 with TRBJ2-2, with D possibly being TRBD1 or TRBD2 (5 bases each). Germline CDR1 is SGHTA and CDR2 is FQGNSA. The CDR3 totals 16 residues. V gave up 5 bases and J gave up 3 bases, with 16 bases separating them.

This chain links TRBV4-1 with TRBJ1-2; D possibly corresponds to TRBD1 (6 bases). This CDR3 has 14 amino acids. Germline CDR1 is MGHRA and CDR2 is YSYEKL. V was pared by 2 bases and J by 4 bases, with 11 bases between. The CDR3 DNA is TGCGCCAGCAGCCAACCAGGGGCCAGCTATGGCTACACCTTC. Translating it yields CASSQPGASYGYTF.

This clonotype has more than one count but fewer than ten. The V and J genes are TRBV12-3 or TRBV12-4 and TRBJ1-5; no definite D call. This CDR3 contains 12 residues. Trimming cost V 2 bases and J 5 bases, with 4 bases left between them. CDR3 nucleotides: TGTGCCAGCAGTTTACAGCATCAGCCCCAGCATTTT. Translation: CASSLQHQPQHF.

At least ten counts were recorded for this clonotype. The chain is built from TRBV7-3 and TRBJ2-1; 9 nucleotides match TRBD1. With V trimmed by 6 bases and J by 5 bases, 5 bases remained unmatched. Germline V gives CDR1 SGHTA, CDR2 FQGTGA. The CDR3 has 14 residues. This CDR3 is CASRTGTGNNEQFF. The CDR3 coding sequence is TGTGCCAGCAGAACCGGGACAGGGAACAATGAGCAGTTCTTC.

The V call is TRBV5-1, the J call TRBJ2-3; 8 bases are shared with TRBD2. Trimming at V came to 1 base and at J to 2 bases, leaving 6 bases not matched to a gene. Germline loops: CDR1 SGHRS, CDR2 YFSETQ. The CDR3 extends over 16 amino acids. This chain's CDR3 is CASSLQVAGPTDTQYF. The CDR3 DNA sequence: TGCGCCAGCAGCTTGCAGGTAGCGGGACCCACAGATACGCAGTATTTT. Looking up the rest from reference TRBV5-1 and TRBJ2-3 gives the full variable domain: KAGVTQTPRYLIKTRGQQVTLSCSPISGHRSVSWYQQTPGQGLQFLFEYFSETQRNKGNFPGRFSGRQFSNSRSEMNVSTLELGDSALYLCASSLQVAGPTDTQYFGPGTRLTVL.

This clonotype has only a few counts. The V and J genes are TRBV12-3 or TRBV12-4 and TRBJ1-2; tentative D call: TRBD1 (5 bases). The V end was cut by 3 bases, the J end by 8 bases, with 16 bases between. The CDR3 runs 14 residues. CDR3 loop: CASSFSDSIYGYTF. The CDR3 region has the DNA TGTGCCAGCAGTTTCTCCGACAGTATTTACGGCTACACCTTC.

The sample holds a few counts of this clonotype. The chain combines TRBV6-2 or TRBV6-3 with TRBJ2-3, with D perhaps TRBD2 (5 bases). This CDR3 is 15 amino acids long. V was shortened by 6 bases and J by 0 bases, with 13 bases between the two germline ends. Germline lookup yields CDR1 MNHEY and CDR2 SVGEGT. The CDR3 loop reads CASSRGSGSTDTQYF. CDR3 nucleotide sequence: TGTGCCAGCAGCCGGGGTAGTGGGAGCACAGATACGCAGTATTTT.

The V and J genes are TRBV6-2 or TRBV6-3 and TRBJ2-7; perhaps TRBD1 as D (6 bases). V was pared by 6 bases and J by 1 base, with 10 bases between. Germline V lookup: CDR1 MNHEY, CDR2 SVGEGT. This CDR3 has 13 residues. CDR3 in DNA: TGTGCCAGCAGCTCGGACAGTTCCTACGAGCAGTACTTC. This translates into CASSSDSSYEQYF.

This clonotype was seen only a few times. J is TRBJ1-1 and V is TRBV5-1; the D gene is possibly TRBD1 (6 bases). This CDR3 comprises 16 residues. CDR1 and CDR2 from the germline V gene are SGHRS and YFSETQ. Between the trimmed V and J ends, which lost 4 bases and 0 bases, there was a span of 16 bases. Here the CDR3 reads CASSPPLSGVNTEAFF. The CDR3 nucleotides read TGCGCCAGCAGCCCCCCCTTGTCAGGGGTGAACACTGAAGCTTTCTTT.

This clonotype was observed a single time. The V call is TRBV6-6, the J call TRBJ2-3; no firm D call. The V end lost 0 bases, the J end lost 6 bases, and 10 bases lay between the germline ends. CDR1 and CDR2 (germline): MNHNY, SVGAGI (reference sequence). The CDR3 spans 14 residues. The chain's CDR3 is CASSYSKHSDTQYF. The CDR3, as DNA: TGTGCCAGCAGTTACTCGAAGCACTCGGATACGCAGTATTTT.

CDR3 coding DNA: TGTGCCAGCCAACAGGGCCTGAACACTGAAGCTTTCTTT. It specifies CASQQGLNTEAFF. The chain combines TRBV7-9 with TRBJ1-1, with a weak D call TRBD1 (6 bases). V lost 8 bases and J 0 bases, leaving 10 bases between the germline ends. Germline CDR1 is SEHNR and CDR2 is FQNEAQ (reference sequence). CDR3 length: 13 residues.

This clonotype was recorded at least ten times. The chain has TRBV5-1 and TRBJ2-2, with 12 bases matching TRBD2. The ends lost 3 bases at V and 6 bases at J; junction bases unmatched: 15. This CDR3 has 19 amino acids. Germline CDR1 reads SGHRS; CDR2 reads YFSETQ. This CDR3 reads CASSSELAGGLGSAGELFF. In nucleotides, the CDR3 is TGCGCCAGCAGCTCGGAACTAGCGGGGGGACTTGGATCCGCCGGGGAGCTGTTTTTT.

The chain carries TRBV5-6 and TRBJ2-7; weak D call: TRBD1 (6 bases). The germline gives CDR1 SGHDT, CDR2 YYEEEE. The V end lost 7 bases, the J end lost 3 bases, and 23 bases lay between the germline ends. The CDR3 sequence is 16 residues long. The CDR3 sequence is CASRGRGWGPLYEQYF. As DNA, the CDR3 is TGTGCCAGCCGAGGTCGAGGTTGGGGGCCTCTCTACGAGCAGTACTTC.

This clonotype was counted between two and nine times. The V call is TRBV4-2, the J call TRBJ2-7; TRBD2 might be the D (5 bases). CDR1 is LGHNA and CDR2 is YNFKEQ in the germline V gene. V gave up 3 bases and J gave up 3 bases, with 12 bases separating them. The CDR3 is made up of 14 amino acids. The chain's CDR3 is CASSHGQEVYEQYF. The CDR3, as DNA: TGTGCCAGCAGCCACGGGCAGGAGGTCTACGAGCAGTACTTC.

This sequence joins TRBV7-9 and TRBJ1-6; 9 positions agree with TRBD1. CDR3 length equals 15 residues. The junction had 8 bases not matched to a gene; V was cut back by 10 bases and J by 4 bases. CDR1 is SEHNR and CDR2 is FQNEAQ in the germline V gene (reference sequence). This CDR3 is CAIGSGTGYNSPLHF. In DNA, the CDR3 is TGTGCCATCGGATCCGGGACAGGGTATAATTCACCCCTCCACTTT.

This clonotype occurred many times. The gene calls are TRBV7-6 and TRBJ2-5; D gene uncertain. The germline V gene has CDR1 SGHVS and CDR2 FNYEAQ. There are 13 residues in the CDR3. V was pared by 0 bases and J by 1 base, with 3 bases between. The CDR3 nucleotides are TGTGCCAGCAGCTTAGCGAGCCAAGAGACCCAGTACTTC. This translates into CASSLASQETQYF.

The chain employs TRBV5-1 and TRBJ2-5, with TRBD2 identical over 11 bases. CDR3 length: 16 amino acids. The germline CDR1 and CDR2 sequences are SGHRS and YFSETQ. The J segment lost 0 bases and the V segment lost 3 bases, leaving 4 bases of the junction unmatched. The CDR3 reads CASSSGTSGYQETQYF. The CDR3 bases are TGCGCCAGCAGCTCGGGGACTAGCGGATACCAAGAGACCCAGTACTTC. Full variable domain (remainder filled in from reference TRBV5-1 and TRBJ2-5): KAGVTQTPRYLIKTRGQQVTLSCSPISGHRSVSWYQQTPGQGLQFLFEYFSETQRNKGNFPGRFSGRQFSNSRSEMNVSTLELGDSALYLCASSSGTSGYQETQYFGPGTRLLVL.

The chain joins TRBV9 to TRBJ2-2; unclear D gene. V lost 0 bases, J lost 7 bases, and 10 bases lay in between. Germline loops: CDR1 SGDLS, CDR2 YYNGEE. This CDR3 region has 14 residues. The CDR3 DNA is TGTGCCAGCAGCGTAGGGCCGGAAATCGGGGAGCTGTTTTTT. Protein product: CASSVGPEIGELFF.

V usage is TRBV5-4 and J usage is TRBJ1-1; D is possibly TRBD1 (6 bases). Trimming removed 4 bases from V and 6 bases from J, with 19 bases in between. Germline lookup yields CDR1 SGHNT and CDR2 YYREEE (reference sequence). The CDR3 has 15 residues. DNA of the CDR3: TGTGCCAGCAGCAGCCGGGACACGGGGGTCCCTGAAGCTTTCTTT. Its protein product is CASSSRDTGVPEAFF.

J is TRBJ2-5 and V is TRBV7-2, with 13 bases that match TRBD2. The junction had 5 bases not matched to a gene; V was cut back by 2 bases and J by 5 bases. The germline CDR1 and CDR2 sequences are SGHTA and FQGNSA. The CDR3 is 16 amino acids. CDR3 sequence (DNA): TGTGCCAGCAGCTTAACTAGCGGGGGGGCATGGGAGACCCAGTACTTC. Translation: CASSLTSGGAWETQYF. The variable domain in full, with the rest retrieved from reference TRBV7-2 and TRBJ2-5, is GAGVSQSPSNKVTEKGKDVELRCDPISGHTALYWYRQSLGQGLEFLIYFQGNSAPDKSGLPSDRFSAERTGGSVSTLTIQRTQQEDSAVYLCASSLTSGGAWETQYFGPGTRLLVL.

A note on this clonotype: A much larger clone differs by one base, so this may be a read error. The CDR3 region has the DNA TGCGCCAGCAGCCTAGTGGGTGGAGGGACCCAGTACTTC. Encoded protein: CASSLVGGGTQYF. The chain links TRBV5-1 to TRBJ2-5; perhaps TRBD2 as D (5 bases). The CDR3 runs 13 residues. With 4 bases removed from V and 7 bases from J, the gap between germline ends came to 14 bases. CDR1 and CDR2 (germline): SGHRS, YFSETQ.

This clonotype has more than one count but fewer than ten. CDR3 DNA sequence: TGTGCCAGCAGCCCCGGGACAGGGATTTACGAGCAGTACGTC. It yields the protein CASSPGTGIYEQYV. The chain links TRBV3-1 to TRBJ2-7; 9 bases are shared with TRBD1. V was clipped by 4 bases and J by 4 bases; unmatched bases: 5. Germline V gene data show CDR1 as LGHDT and CDR2 as YNNKEL (reference sequence). This CDR3 has 14 residues.